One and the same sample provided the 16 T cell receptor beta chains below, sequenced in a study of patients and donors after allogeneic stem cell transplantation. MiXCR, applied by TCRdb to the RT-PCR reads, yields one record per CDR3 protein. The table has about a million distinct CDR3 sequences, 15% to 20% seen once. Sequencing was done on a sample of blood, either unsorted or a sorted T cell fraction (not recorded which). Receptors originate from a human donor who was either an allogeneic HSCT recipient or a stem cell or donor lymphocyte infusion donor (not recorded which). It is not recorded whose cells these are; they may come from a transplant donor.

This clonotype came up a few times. The chain's CDR3 is CASSRTEPNEKLFF. CDR3 bases: TGCGCCAGCAGCCGAACAGAGCCCAATGAAAAACTGTTTTTT. V and J are TRBV5-1 and TRBJ1-4; D call uncertain. Trimming left V 4 bases short and J 5 bases short, with 12 bases between. Germline V CDR1 and CDR2: SGHRS, YFSETQ. The CDR3 totals 14 residues.

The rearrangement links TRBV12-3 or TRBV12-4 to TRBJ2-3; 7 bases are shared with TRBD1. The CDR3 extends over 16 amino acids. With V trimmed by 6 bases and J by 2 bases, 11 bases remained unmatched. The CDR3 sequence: CASSPRQGKSTDTQYF. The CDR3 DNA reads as TGTGCCAGCAGCCCCCGACAGGGAAAGTCCACAGATACGCAGTATTTT.

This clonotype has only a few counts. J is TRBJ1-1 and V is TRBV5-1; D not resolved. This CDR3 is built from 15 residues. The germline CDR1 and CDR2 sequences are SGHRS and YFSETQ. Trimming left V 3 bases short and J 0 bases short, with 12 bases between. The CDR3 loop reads CASSSIGQLNTEAFF. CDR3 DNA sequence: TGCGCCAGCAGCTCAATAGGGCAATTGAACACTGAAGCTTTCTTT.

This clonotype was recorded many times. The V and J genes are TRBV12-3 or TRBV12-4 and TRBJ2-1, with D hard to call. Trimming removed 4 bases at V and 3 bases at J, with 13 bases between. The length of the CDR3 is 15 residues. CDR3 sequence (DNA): TGTGCCAGCAGTTCCCTAAGGGCCAACTACAATGAGCAGTTCTTC. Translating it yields CASSSLRANYNEQFF.

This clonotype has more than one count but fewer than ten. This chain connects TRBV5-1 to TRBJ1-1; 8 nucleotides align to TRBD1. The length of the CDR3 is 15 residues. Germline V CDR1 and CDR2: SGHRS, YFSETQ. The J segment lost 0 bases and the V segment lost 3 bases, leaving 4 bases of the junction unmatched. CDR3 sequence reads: CASSWTGRLNTEAFF. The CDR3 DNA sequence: TGCGCCAGCAGCTGGACAGGGCGCTTGAACACTGAAGCTTTCTTT.

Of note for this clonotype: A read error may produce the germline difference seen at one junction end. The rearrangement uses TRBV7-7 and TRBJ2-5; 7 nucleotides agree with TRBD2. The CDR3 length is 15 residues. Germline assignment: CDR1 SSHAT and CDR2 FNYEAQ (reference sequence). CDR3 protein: CASSIGTTGSETQYF. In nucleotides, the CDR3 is TGTGCTAGCAGCATAGGGACTACTGGTTCGGAGACCCAGTACTTC.

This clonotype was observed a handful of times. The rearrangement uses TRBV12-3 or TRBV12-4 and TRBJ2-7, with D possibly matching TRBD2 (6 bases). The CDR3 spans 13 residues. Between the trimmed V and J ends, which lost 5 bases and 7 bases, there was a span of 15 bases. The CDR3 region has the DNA TGTGCCAGCAGTCTGGAGGGCTCATGGGAGCAGTACTTC. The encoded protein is CASSLEGSWEQYF.

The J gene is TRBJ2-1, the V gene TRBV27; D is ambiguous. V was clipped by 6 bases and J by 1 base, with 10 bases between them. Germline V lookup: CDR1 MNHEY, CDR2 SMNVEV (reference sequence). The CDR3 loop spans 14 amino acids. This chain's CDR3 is CASSVRVSYNEQFF. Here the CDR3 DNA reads TGTGCCAGCAGCGTAAGGGTGTCCTACAATGAGCAGTTCTTC.

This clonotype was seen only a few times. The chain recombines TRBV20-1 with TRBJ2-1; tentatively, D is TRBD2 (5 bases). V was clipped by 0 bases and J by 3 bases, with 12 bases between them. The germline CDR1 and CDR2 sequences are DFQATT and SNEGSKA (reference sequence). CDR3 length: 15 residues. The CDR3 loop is CSARDLGLYYNEQFF. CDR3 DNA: TGCAGTGCTAGAGATCTAGGACTCTACTACAATGAGCAGTTCTTC.

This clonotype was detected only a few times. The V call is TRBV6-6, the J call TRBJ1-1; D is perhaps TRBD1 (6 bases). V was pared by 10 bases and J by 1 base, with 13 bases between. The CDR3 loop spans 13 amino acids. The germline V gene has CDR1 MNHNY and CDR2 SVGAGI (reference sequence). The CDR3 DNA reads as TGTGCCACCGGGAGGGGGGGGAACACTGAAGCTTTCTTT. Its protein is CATGRGGNTEAFF.

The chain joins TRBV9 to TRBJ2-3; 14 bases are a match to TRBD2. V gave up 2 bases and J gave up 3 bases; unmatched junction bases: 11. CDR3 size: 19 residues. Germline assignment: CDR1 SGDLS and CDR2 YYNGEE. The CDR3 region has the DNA TGTGCCAGCAGCGTCGGGACTAGCGGGGGTATTAAGGTGACAGATACGCAGTATTTT. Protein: CASSVGTSGGIKVTDTQYF.

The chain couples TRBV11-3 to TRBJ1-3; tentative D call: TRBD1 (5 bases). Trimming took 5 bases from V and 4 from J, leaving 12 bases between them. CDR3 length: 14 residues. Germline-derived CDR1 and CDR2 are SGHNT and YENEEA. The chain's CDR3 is CASSMTATGNTIYF. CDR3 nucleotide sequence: TGTGCCAGCAGCATGACAGCTACAGGAAACACCATATATTTT.

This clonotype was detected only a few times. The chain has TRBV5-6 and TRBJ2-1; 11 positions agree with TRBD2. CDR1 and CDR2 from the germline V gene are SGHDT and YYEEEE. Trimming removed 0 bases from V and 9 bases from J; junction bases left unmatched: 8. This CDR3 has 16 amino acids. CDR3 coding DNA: TGTGCCAGCAGCTTGGTCTCTAGCGGGAGGAGAGGTGAGCAGTTCTTC. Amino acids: CASSLVSSGRRGEQFF.

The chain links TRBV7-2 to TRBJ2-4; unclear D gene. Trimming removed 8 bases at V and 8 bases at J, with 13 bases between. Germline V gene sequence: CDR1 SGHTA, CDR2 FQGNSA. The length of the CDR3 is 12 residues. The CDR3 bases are TGTGCCAGCTTAGGCATTTCTGACATTCAGTACTTC. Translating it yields CASLGISDIQYF.

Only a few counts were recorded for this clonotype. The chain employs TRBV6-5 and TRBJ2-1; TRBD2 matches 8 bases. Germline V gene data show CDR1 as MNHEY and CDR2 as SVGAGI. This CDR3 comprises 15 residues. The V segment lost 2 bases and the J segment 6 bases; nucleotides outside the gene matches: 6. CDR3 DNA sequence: TGTGCCAGCAGTTACGGGACTAGTGCCACCAATGAGCAGTTCTTC. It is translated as CASSYGTSATNEQFF.

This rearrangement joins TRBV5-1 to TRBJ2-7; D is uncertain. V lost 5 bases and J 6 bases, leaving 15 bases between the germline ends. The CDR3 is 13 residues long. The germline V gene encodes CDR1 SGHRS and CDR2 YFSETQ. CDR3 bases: TGCGCCAGCAGGTTCGGCGGCCGGTTCGAGCAGTACTTC. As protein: CASRFGGRFEQYF.